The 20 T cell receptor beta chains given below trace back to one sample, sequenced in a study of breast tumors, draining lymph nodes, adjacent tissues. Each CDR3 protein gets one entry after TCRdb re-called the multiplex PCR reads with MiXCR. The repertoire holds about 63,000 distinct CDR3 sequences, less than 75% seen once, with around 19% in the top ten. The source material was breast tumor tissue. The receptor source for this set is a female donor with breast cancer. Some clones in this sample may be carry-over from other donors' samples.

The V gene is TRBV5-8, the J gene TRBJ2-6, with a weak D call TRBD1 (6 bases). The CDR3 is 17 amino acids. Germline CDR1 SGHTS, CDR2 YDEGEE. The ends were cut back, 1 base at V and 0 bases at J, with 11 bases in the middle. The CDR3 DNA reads TGTGCCAGCAGCTTGAGGGGGTGGAGCTCTGGGGCCAACGTCCTGACTTTC. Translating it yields CASSLRGWSSGANVLTF.

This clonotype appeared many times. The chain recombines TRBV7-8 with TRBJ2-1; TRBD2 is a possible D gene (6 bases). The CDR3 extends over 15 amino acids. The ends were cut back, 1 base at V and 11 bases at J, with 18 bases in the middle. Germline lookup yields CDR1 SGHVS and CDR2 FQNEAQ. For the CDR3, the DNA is TGTGCCAGCAGCTTAGATGGGACTGTGTGGGGACAGCAGTTCTTC. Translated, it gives CASSLDGTVWGQQFF.

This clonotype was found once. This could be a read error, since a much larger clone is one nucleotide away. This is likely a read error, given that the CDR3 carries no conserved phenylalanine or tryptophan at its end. The CDR3 loop is CASSLRSSGETQYI. DNA of the CDR3: TGTGCCAGCAGCTTACGCTCTAGCGGGGAGACCCAGTACATC. The chain uses TRBV13 and TRBJ2-5; 8 nucleotides line up with TRBD2. The V and J ends lost 2 bases and 5 bases, in that order; junction bases with no gene match: 4. Germline-derived CDR1 and CDR2 are PRHDT and FYEKMQ (reference sequence). CDR3 length equals 14 residues.

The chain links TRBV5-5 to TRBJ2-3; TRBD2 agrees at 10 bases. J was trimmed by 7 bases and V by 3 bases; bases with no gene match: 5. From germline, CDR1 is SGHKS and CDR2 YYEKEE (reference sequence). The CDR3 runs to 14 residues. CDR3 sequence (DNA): TGTGCCAGCAGCTCAGGGACTAGCGAGAATACGCAGTATTTT. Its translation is CASSSGTSENTQYF.

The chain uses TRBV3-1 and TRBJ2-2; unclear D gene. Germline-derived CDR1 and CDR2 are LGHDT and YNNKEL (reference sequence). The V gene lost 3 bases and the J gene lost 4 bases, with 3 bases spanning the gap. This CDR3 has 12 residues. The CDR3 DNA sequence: TGTGCCAGCAGCCAGGGCACCGGGGAGCTGTTTTTT. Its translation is CASSQGTGELFF.

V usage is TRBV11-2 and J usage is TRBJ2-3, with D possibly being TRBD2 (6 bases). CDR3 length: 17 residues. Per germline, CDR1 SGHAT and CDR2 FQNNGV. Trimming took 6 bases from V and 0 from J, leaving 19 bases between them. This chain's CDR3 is CASRNPREGRSTDTQYF. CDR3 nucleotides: TGTGCCAGCAGGAATCCTAGAGAGGGGAGGAGCACAGATACGCAGTATTTT.

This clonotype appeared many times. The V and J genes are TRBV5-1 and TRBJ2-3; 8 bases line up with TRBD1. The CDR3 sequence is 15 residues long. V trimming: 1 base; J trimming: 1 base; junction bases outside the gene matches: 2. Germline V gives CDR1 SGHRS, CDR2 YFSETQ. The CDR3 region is CASSLQTGGTDTQYF. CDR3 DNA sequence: TGCGCCAGCAGCTTGCAGACAGGGGGCACAGATACGCAGTATTTT.

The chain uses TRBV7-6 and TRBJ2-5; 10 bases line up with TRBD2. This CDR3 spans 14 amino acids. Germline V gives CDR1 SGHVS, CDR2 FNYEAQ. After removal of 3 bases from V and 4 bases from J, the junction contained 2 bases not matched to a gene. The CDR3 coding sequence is TGTGCCAGCAGCTTTGAGCGGGGGGGAGAGACCCAGTACTTC. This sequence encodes CASSFERGGETQYF.

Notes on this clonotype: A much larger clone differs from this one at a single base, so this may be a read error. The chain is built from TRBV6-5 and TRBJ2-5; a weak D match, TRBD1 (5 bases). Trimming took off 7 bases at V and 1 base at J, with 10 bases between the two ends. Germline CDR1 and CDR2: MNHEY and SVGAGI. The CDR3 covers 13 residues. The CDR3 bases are TGTGCCAGCATGTCAGGGCTCCAAGAGACCCAGTACTTC. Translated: CASMSGLQETQYF.

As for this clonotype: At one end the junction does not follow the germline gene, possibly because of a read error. In nucleotides, the CDR3 is TGCGCCAGCAGCCTCGCCCACACGGGGGCCAATGAGCAGTTCTTC. Translated, it gives CASSLAHTGANEQFF. The rearrangement joins TRBV5-5 to TRBJ2-1; D assignment may be TRBD1 or TRBD2 (6 bases each). The CDR3 loop spans 15 amino acids. Germline CDR1 is SGHKS and CDR2 is YYEKEE (reference sequence).

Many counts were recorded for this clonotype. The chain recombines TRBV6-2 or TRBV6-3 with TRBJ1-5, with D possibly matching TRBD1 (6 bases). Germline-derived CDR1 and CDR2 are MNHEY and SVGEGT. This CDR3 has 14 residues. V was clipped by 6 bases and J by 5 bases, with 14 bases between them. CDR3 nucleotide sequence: TGTGCCAGCAGCACTTACAGGGTTGATCAGCCCCAGCATTTT. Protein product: CASSTYRVDQPQHF.

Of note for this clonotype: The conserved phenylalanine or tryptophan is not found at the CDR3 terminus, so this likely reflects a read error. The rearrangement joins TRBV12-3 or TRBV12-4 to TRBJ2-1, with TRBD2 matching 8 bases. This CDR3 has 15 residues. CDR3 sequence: CASSWSGGDDNEQFL. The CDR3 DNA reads TGCGCCAGCAGTTGGAGCGGGGGCGACGACAATGAGCAGTTCCTC.

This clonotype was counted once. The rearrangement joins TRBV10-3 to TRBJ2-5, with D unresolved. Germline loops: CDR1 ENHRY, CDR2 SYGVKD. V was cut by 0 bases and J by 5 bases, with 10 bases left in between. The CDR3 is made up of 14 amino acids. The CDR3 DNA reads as TGTGCCATCAGTGAGTCCGGGTCGGGTGAGACCCAGTACTTC. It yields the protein CAISESGSGETQYF.

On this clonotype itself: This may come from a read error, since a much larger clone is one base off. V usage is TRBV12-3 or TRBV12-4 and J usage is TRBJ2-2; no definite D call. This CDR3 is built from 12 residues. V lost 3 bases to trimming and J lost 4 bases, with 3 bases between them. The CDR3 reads CASSFFTGELFF. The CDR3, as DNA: TGTGCCAGCAGTTTCTTCACCGGGGAGCTGTTTTTT.

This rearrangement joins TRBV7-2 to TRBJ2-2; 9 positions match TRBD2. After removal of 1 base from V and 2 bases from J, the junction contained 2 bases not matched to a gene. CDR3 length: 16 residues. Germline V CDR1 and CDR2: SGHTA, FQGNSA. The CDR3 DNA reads TGTGCCAGCAGCTTAGGGCGGGGGGGAAACACCGGGGAGCTGTTTTTT. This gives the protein CASSLGRGGNTGELFF.

The CDR3 spells CASSLRAGNRNQPQHF. DNA of the CDR3: TGTGCCAGCAGCCTTCGAGCGGGCAACCGCAATCAGCCCCAGCATTTT. This chain uses TRBV11-3 with TRBJ1-5; D is unresolved. CDR3 length: 16 residues. Trimming took off 5 bases at V and 2 bases at J, with 16 bases between the two ends. Germline assignment: CDR1 SGHNT and CDR2 YENEEA.

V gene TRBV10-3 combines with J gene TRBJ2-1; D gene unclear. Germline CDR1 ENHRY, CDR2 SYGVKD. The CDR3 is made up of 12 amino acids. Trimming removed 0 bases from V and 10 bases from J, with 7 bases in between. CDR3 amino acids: CAISESLIEQFF. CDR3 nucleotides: TGTGCCATCAGTGAGTCGCTAATAGAGCAGTTCTTC.

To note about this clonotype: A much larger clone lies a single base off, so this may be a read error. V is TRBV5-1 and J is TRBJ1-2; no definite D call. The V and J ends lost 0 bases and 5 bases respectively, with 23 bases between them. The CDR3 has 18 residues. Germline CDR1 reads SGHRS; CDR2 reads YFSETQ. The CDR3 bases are TGCGCCAGCAGCTTGGCCTATATAGGAGCAAGGGCTCAATATGGCTACACCTTC. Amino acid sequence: CASSLAYIGARAQYGYTF.

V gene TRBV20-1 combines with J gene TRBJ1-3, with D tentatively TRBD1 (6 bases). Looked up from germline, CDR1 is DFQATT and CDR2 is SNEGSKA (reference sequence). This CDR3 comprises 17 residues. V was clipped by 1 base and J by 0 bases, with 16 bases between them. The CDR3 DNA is TGCAGTGCTAGAGGGCCCTGGGGGCTAAGCTCTGGAAACACCATATATTTT. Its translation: CSARGPWGLSSGNTIYF.

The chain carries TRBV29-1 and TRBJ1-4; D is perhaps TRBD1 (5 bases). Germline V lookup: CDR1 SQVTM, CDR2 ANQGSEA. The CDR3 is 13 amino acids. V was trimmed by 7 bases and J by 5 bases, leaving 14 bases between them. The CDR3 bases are TGCAGCGCCGGAAGGGGCGGAAATGAAAAACTGTTTTTT. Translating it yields CSAGRGGNEKLFF.